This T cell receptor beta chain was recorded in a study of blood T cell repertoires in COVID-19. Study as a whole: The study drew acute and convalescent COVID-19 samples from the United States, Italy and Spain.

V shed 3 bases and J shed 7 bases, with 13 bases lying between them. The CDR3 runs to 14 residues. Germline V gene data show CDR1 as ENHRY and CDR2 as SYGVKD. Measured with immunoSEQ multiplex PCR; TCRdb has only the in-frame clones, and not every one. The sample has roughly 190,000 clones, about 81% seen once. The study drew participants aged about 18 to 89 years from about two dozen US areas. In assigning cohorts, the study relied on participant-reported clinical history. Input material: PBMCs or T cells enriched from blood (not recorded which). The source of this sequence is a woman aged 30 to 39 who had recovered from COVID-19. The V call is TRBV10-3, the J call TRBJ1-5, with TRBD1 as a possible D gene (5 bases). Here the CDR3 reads CAISDFGAGQPQHF. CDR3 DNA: TGTGCCATCAGTGATTTTGGGGCAGGCCAGCCCCAGCATTTT.